Below, one TCR beta chain is given with its context. Antigen: not known. This clone may be a read error of a much larger clone one base away. The sample comes from a study of human T cells and chemical hapten exposure. Stated time point: patch test 1, 2 weeks after DPC sensitization. Treatment noted: therapeutic diphenylcyclopropenone sensitization with weekly scalp DPC. Study-level points and caveats: Sensitizing to DPC left TCRs with a frequency above 1 in 1000 unaltered.

This CDR3 contains 14 residues. CDR1 SNHLY and CDR2 FYNNEI come from the germline V gene. TCRdb ran MiXCR on the RACE reads and lists one entry per CDR3 protein. This sample has more than 70,000 distinct CDR3 sequences, with approximately 10% found just once. The chain combines TRBV2 with TRBJ1-4; TRBD1 is a possible D gene (6 bases). The specimen comprised whole blood, sampled in connection with sensitization to the hapten diphenylcyclopropenone (DPC). This receptor was identified in a woman in her sixties with alopecia areata. Some clones in this sample may be carry-over from other donors' samples. CDR3 sequence: CTSSLTGSNEKLFF. The CDR3 nucleotides read TGTACCAGCAGTCTGACAGGATCGAATGAAAAACTGTTTTTT.